The clone carrying this TCR beta chain was counted only a few times. As yet, its antigen is unknown. The sample belongs to a study of T cell repertoires in cytomegalovirus infection. About the study: CMV infection and matching HLA type were both indicated by public TCR beta signatures. Whole-study findings and limits: Summed public TCR beta family frequency identified CMV carriers bearing the relevant HLA. Ex vivo responses were dominated by HLA-C-restricted CMV-specific TCR beta clonotypes.

CDR3 length: 16 residues. CDR1 and CDR2 (germline): SGHNT, YYREEE (reference sequence). Trimming took 3 bases from V and 10 from J; bases not matched to a gene: 9. TCRdb used MiXCR to reprocess the reads, holding one entry per CDR3 protein. The table has about 330,000 distinct CDR3 sequences, 9% to 9.5% seen once. The specimen sequenced was PBMCs. J is TRBJ2-1 and V is TRBV5-4, with TRBD2 matching over 14 bases. This receptor was taken from a human donor in good health (CMV status not recorded). Some clones in this sample may be carry-over from other donors' samples. The CDR3 sequence: CASSWGGLAGGGEQFF. The DNA of the CDR3 is TGTGCCAGCAGCTGGGGAGGACTAGCGGGAGGAGGCGAGCAGTTCTTC.